This TCR beta chain emerged from a study of CD8 T cells in Susac syndrome. The wider study: Active disease was present in six of the sequenced Susac syndrome patients, and remission in eight or nine.

Reverse transcription of about 0.45 to 1 ug RNA was carried out with random hexamers. MiXCR was run by TCRdb on the immunoSEQ multiplex PCR reads, yielding one entry per CDR3 protein. Of 150,000 to 200,000 distinct CDR3 sequences in the sample, over 75% are singletons; the top ten hold about 0.1%. CD8+ and CD4+ T cells were negatively isolated; TEMRA cells were FACS-enriched. V lost 7 bases and J 8 bases, leaving 15 bases between the germline ends. CDR3 length: 12 amino acids. CDR1 SQVTM and CDR2 ANQGSEA come from the germline V gene. This TCR derives from a human donor with Susac syndrome. The chain uses TRBV29-1 and TRBJ2-1; D might be TRBD2 (6 bases). The sample comprised CD4+ T cells from PBMCs. The CDR3 reads CSGGSRGYEQFF. The CDR3 region has the DNA TGCAGCGGTGGATCCCGGGGGTATGAGCAGTTCTTC.